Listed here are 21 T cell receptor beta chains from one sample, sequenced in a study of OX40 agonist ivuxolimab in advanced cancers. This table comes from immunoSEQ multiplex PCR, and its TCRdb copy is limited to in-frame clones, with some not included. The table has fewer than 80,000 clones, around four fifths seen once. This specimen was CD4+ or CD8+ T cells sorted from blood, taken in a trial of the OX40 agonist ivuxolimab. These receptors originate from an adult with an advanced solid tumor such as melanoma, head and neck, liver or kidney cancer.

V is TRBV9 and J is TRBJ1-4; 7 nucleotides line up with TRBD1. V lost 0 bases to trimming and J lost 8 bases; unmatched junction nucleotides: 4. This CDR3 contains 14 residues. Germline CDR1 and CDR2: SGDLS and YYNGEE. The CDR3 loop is CASSVGQGGEKLFF. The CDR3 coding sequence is TGTGCCAGCAGCGTAGGACAGGGCGGCGAAAAACTGTTTTTT.

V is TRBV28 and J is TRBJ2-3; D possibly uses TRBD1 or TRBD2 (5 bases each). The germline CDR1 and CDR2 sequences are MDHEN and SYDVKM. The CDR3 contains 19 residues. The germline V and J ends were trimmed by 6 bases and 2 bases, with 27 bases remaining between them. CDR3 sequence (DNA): TGTGCCAGCAGCTCCCCCACAAACCGGGGCGCAGGGTCCACAGATACGCAGTATTTT. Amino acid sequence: CASSSPTNRGAGSTDTQYF.

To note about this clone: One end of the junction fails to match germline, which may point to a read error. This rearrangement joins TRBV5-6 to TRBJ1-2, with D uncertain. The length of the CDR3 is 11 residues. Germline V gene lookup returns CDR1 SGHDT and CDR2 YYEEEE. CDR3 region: CASSFLLDYAF. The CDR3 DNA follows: TGTGCCAGCAGCTTTCTATTGGACTACGCCTTC.

The CDR3 nucleotides read TGCGCCAGCAGTCAATCGGGGCTCAGACTGGCGGGAGGCAATGAGCAGTTCTTC. Translated, it gives CASSQSGLRLAGGNEQFF. This chain links TRBV23-1 with TRBJ2-1, with 8 bases that match TRBD2. TRBV23-1 is placed among ORFs of uncertain function. This CDR3 contains 18 residues. V dropped 0 bases and J dropped 6; count of bases not matched to a gene: 13.

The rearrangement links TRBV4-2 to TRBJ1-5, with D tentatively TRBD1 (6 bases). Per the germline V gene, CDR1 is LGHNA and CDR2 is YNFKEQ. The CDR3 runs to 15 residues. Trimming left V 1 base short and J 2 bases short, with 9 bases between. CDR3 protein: CASSQVQGGNQPQHF. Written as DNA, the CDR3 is TGTGCCAGCAGCCAAGTACAGGGCGGCAATCAGCCCCAGCATTTT.

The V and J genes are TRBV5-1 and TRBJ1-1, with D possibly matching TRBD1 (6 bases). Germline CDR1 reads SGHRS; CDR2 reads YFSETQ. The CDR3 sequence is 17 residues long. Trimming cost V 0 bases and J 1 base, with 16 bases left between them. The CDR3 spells CASSLAYREIANTEAFF. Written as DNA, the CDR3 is TGCGCCAGCAGCTTGGCTTACAGGGAGATAGCGAACACTGAAGCTTTCTTT. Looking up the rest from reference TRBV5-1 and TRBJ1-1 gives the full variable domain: KAGVTQTPRYLIKTRGQQVTLSCSPISGHRSVSWYQQTPGQGLQFLFEYFSETQRNKGNFPGRFSGRQFSNSRSEMNVSTLELGDSALYLCASSLAYREIANTEAFFGQGTRLTVV.

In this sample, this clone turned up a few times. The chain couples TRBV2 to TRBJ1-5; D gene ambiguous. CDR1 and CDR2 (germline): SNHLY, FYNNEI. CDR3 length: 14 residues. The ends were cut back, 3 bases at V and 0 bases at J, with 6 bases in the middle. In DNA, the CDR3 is TGTGCCAGCAGTGAGGACTATAGCAATCAGCCCCAGCATTTT. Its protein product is CASSEDYSNQPQHF.

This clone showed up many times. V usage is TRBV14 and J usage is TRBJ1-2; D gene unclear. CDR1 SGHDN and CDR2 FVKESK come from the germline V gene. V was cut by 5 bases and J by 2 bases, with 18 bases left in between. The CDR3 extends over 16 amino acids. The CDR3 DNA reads TGTGCCAGCAGCTCGACGGCCCGGCTAGGGAACTATGGCTACACCTTC. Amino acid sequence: CASSSTARLGNYGYTF.

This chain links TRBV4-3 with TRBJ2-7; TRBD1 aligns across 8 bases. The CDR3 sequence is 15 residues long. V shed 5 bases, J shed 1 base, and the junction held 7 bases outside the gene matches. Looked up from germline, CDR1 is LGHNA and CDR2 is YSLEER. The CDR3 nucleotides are TGCGCCAGCAGCTTCCAGACAGGGGAGTCCTACGAGCAGTACGTC. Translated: CASSFQTGESYEQYV.

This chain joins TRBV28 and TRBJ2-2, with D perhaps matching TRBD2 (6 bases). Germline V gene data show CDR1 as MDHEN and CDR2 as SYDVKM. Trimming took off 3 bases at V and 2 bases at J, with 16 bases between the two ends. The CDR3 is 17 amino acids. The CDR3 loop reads CASSFLVGGINTGELFF. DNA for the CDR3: TGTGCCAGCAGTTTTTTGGTGGGGGGTATAAACACCGGGGAGCTGTTTTTT.

The CDR3 region has the DNA TGCGCCAGCAGCTTCGGCAACTCTGGGGCCAACGTCCTGACTTTC. Protein product: CASSFGNSGANVLTF. This rearrangement joins TRBV5-1 to TRBJ2-6; no clear D. CDR1 is SGHRS and CDR2 is YFSETQ in the germline V gene. Deletions cut 2 bases from V and 0 bases from J, with 6 bases between. The CDR3 runs 15 residues. The full variable domain, its missing parts supplied by reference TRBV5-1 and TRBJ2-6, is KAGVTQTPRYLIKTRGQQVTLSCSPISGHRSVSWYQQTPGQGLQFLFEYFSETQRNKGNFPGRFSGRQFSNSRSEMNVSTLELGDSALYLCASSFGNSGANVLTFGAGSRLTVL.

CDR3 nucleotides: TGTGCCAGCAGCTTATTAGTAGCGGGAGTGGGAGATACGCAGTATTTT. Amino acid sequence: CASSLLVAGVGDTQYF. The rearrangement uses TRBV11-2 and TRBJ2-3, with 9 nucleotides matching TRBD2. The CDR3 totals 16 residues. Trimming took 2 bases from V and 5 from J; bases not matched to a gene: 8. CDR1 is SGHAT, CDR2 FQNNGV, per germline.

CDR3 region: CASSTQPRGDTQYF. For the CDR3, the DNA is TGTGCCAGCAGCACCCAACCCCGCGGAGATACGCAGTATTTT. The rearrangement uses TRBV7-9 and TRBJ2-3; D unresolved. This CDR3 is 14 amino acids long. Germline V CDR1 and CDR2: SEHNR, FQNEAQ (reference sequence). V lost 5 bases to trimming and J lost 5 bases, with 14 bases between them.

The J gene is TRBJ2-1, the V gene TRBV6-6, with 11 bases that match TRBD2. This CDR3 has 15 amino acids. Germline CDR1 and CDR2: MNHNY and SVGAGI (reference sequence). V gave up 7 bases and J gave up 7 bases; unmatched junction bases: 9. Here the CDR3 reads CASKSSGGALNEQFF. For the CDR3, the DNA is TGTGCCAGCAAGAGTAGCGGGGGGGCTTTAAATGAGCAGTTCTTC.

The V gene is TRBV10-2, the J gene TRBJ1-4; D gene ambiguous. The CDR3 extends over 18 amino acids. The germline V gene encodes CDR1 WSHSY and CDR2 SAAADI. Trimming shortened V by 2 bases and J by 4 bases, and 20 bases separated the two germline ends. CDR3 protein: CASSELGVFGLGNEKLFF. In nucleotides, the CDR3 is TGCGCCAGCAGTGAGCTCGGCGTTTTTGGTTTGGGTAATGAAAAACTGTTTTTT.

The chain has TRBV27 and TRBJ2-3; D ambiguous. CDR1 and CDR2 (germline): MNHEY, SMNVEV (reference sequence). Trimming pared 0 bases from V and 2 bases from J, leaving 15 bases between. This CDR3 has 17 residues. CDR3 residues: CASSLSASRINTDTQYF. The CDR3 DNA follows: TGTGCCAGCAGTTTATCGGCCAGCAGGATAAACACAGATACGCAGTATTTT.

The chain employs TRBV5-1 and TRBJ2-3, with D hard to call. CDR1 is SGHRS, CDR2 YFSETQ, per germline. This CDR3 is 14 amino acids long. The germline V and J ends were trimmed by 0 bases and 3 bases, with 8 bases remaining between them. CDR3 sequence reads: CASSLGRGTDTQYF. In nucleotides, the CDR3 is TGCGCCAGCAGCTTGGGTCGTGGTACAGATACGCAGTATTTT.

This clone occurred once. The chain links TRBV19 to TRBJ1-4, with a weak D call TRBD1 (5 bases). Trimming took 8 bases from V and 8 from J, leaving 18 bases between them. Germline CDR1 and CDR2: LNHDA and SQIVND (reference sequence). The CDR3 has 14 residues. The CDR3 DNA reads TGTGCCAGTCTCGGGGCATCATGGGAGGAAAAACTGTTTTTT. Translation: CASLGASWEEKLFF.

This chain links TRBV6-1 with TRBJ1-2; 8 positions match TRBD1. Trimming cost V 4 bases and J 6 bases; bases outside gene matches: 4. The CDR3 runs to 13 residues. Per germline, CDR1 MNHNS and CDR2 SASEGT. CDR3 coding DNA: TGTGCCAGCAGTGTGGACAGGGTTGATGGCTACACCTTC. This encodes CASSVDRVDGYTF.

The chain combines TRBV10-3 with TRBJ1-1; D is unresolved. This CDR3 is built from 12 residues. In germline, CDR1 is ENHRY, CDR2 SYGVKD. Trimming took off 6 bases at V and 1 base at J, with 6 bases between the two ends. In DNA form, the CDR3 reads TGTGCCATCAGACAGTCGAACACTGAAGCTTTCTTT. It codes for CAIRQSNTEAFF.

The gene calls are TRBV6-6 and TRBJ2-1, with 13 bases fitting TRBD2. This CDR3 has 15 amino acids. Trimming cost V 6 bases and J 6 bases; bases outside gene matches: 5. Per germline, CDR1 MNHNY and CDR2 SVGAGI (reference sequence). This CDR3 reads CASSRGTSGVNEQFF. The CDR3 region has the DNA TGTGCCAGCAGCCGCGGGACTAGCGGGGTCAATGAGCAGTTCTTC.